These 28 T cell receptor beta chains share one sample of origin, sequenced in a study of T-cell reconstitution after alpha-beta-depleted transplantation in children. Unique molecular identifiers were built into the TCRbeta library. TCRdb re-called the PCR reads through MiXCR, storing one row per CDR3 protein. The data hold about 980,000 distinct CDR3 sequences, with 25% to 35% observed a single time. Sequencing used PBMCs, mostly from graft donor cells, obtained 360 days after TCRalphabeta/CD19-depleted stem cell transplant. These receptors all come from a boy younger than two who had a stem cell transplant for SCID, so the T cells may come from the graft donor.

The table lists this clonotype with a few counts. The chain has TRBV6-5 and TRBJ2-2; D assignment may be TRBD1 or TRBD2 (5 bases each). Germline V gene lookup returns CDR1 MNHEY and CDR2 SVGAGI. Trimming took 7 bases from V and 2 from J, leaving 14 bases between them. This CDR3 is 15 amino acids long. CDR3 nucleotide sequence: TGTGCCAGCATTTCGGGACCCATTAACACCGGGGAGCTGTTTTTT. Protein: CASISGPINTGELFF.

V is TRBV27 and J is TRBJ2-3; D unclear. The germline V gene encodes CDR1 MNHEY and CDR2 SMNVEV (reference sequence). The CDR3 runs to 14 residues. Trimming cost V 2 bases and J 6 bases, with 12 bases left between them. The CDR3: CASSLRWTLDTQYF. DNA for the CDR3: TGTGCCAGCAGTTTAAGGTGGACGTTGGATACGCAGTATTTT.

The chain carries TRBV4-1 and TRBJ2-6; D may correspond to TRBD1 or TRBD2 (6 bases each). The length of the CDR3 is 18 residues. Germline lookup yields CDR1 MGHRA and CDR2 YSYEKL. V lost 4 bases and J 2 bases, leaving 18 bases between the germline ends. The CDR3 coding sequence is TGCGCCAGCAGCCCGCCTGGGGGGCGCTTAGCTGGGGCCAACGTCCTGACTTTC. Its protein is CASSPPGGRLAGANVLTF.

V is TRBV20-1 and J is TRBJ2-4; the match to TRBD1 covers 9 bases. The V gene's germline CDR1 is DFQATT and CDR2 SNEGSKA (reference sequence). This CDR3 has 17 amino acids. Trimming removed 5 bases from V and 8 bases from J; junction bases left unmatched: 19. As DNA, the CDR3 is TGCAGTGCTTCCCGATCTCCCGGGGACAGGGAGTCCCACATTCAGTACTTC. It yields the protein CSASRSPGDRESHIQYF.

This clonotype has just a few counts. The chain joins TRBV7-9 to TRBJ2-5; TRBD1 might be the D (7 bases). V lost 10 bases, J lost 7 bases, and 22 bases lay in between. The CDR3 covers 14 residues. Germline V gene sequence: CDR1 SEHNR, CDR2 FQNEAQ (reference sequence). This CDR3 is CANEKPQGGMTQYF. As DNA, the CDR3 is TGTGCCAACGAGAAGCCCCAGGGGGGAATGACCCAGTACTTC. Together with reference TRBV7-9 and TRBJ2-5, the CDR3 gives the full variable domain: DTGVSQNPRHKITKRGQNVTFRCDPISEHNRLYWYRQTLGQGPEFLTYFQNEAQLEKSRLLSDRFSAERPKGSFSTLEIQRTEQGDSAMYLCANEKPQGGMTQYFGPGTRLLVL.

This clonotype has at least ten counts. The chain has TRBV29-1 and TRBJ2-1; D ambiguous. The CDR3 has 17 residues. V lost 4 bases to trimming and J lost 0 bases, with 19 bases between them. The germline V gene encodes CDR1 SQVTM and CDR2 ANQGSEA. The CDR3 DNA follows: TGCAGCGTTGGGGATTCGGCGACGGTGCTCTCCTACAATGAGCAGTTCTTC. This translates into CSVGDSATVLSYNEQFF.

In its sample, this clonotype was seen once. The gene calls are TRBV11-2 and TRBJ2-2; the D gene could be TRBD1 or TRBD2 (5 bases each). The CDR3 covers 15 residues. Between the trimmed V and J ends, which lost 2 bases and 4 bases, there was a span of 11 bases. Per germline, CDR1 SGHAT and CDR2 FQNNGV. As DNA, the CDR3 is TGTGCCAGCAGCTTATCGGGACCGCGCACCGGGGAGCTGTTTTTT. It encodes CASSLSGPRTGELFF.

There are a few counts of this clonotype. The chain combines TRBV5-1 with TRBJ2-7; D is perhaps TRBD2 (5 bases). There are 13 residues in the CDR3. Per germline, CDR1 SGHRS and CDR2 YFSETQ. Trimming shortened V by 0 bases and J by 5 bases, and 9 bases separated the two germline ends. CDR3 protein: CASSLDGSHEQYF. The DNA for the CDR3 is TGCGCCAGCAGCTTGGATGGGAGTCACGAGCAGTACTTC.

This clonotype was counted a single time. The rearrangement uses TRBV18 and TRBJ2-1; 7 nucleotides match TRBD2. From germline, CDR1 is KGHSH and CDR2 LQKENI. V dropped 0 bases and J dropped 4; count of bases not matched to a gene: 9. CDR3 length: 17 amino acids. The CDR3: CASSPPQAGVMYNEQFF. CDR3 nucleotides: TGTGCCAGCTCACCACCTCAGGCGGGGGTAATGTACAATGAGCAGTTCTTC. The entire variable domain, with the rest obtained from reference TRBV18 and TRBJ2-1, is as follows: NAGVMQNPRHLVRRRGQEARLRCSPMKGHSHVYWYRQLPEEGLKFMVYLQKENIIDESGMPKERFSAEFPKEGPSILRIQQVVRGDSAAYFCASSPPQAGVMYNEQFFGPGTRLTVL.

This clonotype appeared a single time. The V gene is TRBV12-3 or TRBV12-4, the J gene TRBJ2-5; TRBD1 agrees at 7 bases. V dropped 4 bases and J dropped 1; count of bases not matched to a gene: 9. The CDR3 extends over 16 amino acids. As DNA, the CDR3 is TGTGCCAGCAGTTCCCGACAGGGAAGGCCCCAAGAGACCCAGTACTTC. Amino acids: CASSSRQGRPQETQYF.

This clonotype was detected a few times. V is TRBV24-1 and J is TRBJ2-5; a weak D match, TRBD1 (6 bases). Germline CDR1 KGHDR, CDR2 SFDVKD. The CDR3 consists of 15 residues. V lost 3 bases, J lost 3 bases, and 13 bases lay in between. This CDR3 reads CATSDKGGGKETQYF. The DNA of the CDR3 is TGTGCCACCAGTGATAAAGGGGGTGGAAAAGAGACCCAGTACTTC.

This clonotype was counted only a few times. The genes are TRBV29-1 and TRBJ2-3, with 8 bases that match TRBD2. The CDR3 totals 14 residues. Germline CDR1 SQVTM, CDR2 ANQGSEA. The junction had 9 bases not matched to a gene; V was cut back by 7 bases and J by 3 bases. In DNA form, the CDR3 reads TGCAGCGCCGGACTAGCCCTGGGGACAGATACGCAGTATTTT. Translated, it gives CSAGLALGTDTQYF.

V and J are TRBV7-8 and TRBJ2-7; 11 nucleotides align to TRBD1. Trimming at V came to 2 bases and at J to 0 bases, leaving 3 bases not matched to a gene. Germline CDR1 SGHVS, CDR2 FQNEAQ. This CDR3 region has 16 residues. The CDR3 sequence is CASSLQGTGGSYEQYF. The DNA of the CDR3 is TGTGCCAGCAGCTTACAAGGGACAGGGGGCTCCTACGAGCAGTACTTC.

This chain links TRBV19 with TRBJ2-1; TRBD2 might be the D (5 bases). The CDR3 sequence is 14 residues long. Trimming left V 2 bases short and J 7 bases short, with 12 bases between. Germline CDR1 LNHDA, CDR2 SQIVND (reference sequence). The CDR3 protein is CASSISGSRNEQFF. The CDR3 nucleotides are TGTGCCAGTAGTATAAGCGGCAGTAGGAATGAGCAGTTCTTC.

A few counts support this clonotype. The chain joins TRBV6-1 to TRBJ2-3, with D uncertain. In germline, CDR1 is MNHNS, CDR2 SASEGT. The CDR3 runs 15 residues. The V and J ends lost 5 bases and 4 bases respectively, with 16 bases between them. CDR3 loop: CASSPGPFIADTQYF. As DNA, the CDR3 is TGTGCCAGCAGTCCCGGCCCGTTCATTGCAGATACGCAGTATTTT.

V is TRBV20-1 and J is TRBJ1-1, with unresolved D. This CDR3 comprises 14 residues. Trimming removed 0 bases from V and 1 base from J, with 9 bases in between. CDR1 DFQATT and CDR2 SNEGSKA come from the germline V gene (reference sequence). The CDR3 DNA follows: TGCAGTGCTAGAGATCGGGTCTGGAACACTGAAGCTTTCTTT. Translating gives CSARDRVWNTEAFF.

CDR3 bases: TGCAGTGCTAGAGATAGACGGACAGGGCCCAGGGGCAACACCATATATTTT. Amino acid sequence: CSARDRRTGPRGNTIYF. This chain joins TRBV20-1 and TRBJ1-3, with TRBD1 identical over 8 bases. Germline loops: CDR1 DFQATT, CDR2 SNEGSKA (reference sequence). The CDR3 is 17 amino acids. V shed 0 bases, J shed 7 bases, and the junction held 14 bases outside the gene matches.

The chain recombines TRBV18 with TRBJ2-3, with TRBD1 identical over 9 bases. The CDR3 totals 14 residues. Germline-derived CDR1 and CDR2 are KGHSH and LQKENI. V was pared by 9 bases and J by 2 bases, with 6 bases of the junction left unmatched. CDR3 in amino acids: CASRRQGVTDTQYF. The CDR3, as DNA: TGTGCCAGTAGACGACAGGGGGTCACAGATACGCAGTATTTT.

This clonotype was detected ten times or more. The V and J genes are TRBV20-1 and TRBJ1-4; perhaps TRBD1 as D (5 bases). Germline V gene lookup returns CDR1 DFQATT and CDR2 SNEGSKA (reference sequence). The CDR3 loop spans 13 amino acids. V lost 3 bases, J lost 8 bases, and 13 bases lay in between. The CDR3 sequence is CSARLQGREKLFF. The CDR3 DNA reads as TGCAGTGCTAGGCTCCAGGGACGGGAAAAACTGTTTTTT.

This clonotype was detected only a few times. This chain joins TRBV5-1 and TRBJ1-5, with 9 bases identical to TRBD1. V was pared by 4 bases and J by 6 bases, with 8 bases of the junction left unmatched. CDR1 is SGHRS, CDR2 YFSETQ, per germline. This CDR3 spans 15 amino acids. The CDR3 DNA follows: TGCGCCAGCAGCGACGGGACAGGGTTAGGTCAGCCCCAGCATTTT. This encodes CASSDGTGLGQPQHF. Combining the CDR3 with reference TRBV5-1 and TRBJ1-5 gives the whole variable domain KAGVTQTPRYLIKTRGQQVTLSCSPISGHRSVSWYQQTPGQGLQFLFEYFSETQRNKGNFPGRFSGRQFSNSRSEMNVSTLELGDSALYLCASSDGTGLGQPQHFGDGTRLSIL.

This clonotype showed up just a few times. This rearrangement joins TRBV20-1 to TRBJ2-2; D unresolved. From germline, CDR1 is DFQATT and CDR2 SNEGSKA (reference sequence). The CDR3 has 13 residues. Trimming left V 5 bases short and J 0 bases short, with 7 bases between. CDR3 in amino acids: CSAYDPNTGELFF. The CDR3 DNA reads TGCAGTGCTTACGACCCGAACACCGGGGAGCTGTTTTTT.

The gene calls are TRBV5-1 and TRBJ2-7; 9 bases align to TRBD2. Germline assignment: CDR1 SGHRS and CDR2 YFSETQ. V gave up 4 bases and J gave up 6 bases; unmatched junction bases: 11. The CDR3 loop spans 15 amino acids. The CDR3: CASSTGLATALEQYF. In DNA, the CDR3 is TGCGCCAGCAGCACGGGACTAGCTACCGCTCTCGAGCAGTACTTC.

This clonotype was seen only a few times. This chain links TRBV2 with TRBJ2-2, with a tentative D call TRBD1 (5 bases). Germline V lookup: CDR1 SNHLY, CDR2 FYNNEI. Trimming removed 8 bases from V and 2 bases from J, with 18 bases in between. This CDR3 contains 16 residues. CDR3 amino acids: CASCPRQILNTGELFF. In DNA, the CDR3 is TGTGCCAGCTGTCCACGACAGATTCTTAACACCGGGGAGCTGTTTTTT. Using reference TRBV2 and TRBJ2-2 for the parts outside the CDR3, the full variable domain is EPEVTQTPSHQVTQMGQEVILRCVPISNHLYFYWYRQILGQKVEFLVSFYNNEISEKSEIFDDQFSVERPDGSNFTLKIRSTKLEDSAMYFCASCPRQILNTGELFFGEGSRLTVL.

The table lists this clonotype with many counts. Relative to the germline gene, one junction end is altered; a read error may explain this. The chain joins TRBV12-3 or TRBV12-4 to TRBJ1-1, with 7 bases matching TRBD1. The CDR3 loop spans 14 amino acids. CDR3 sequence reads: CASSLDRVNTEAFF. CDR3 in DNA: TGTGCCAGCAGCTTAGACAGGGTGAACACTGAAGCTTTCTTT.

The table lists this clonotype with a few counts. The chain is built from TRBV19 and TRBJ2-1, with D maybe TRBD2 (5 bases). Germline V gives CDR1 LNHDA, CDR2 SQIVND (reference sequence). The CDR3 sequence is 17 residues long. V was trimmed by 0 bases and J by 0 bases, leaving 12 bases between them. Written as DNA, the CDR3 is TGTGCCAGTAGTATAGATTCGGGGATTCTCTCCTACAATGAGCAGTTCTTC. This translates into CASSIDSGILSYNEQFF.

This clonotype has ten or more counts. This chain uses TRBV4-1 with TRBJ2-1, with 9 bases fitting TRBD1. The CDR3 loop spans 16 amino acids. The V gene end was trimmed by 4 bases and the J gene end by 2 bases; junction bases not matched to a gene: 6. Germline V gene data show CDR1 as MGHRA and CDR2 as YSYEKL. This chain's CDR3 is CASSPGTGKTYNEQFF. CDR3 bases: TGCGCCAGCAGCCCCGGGACAGGGAAGACCTACAATGAGCAGTTCTTC.

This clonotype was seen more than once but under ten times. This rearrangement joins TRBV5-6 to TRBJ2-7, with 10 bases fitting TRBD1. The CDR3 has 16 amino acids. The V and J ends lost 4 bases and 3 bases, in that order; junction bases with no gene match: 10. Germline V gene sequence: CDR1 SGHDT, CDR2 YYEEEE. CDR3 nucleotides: TGTGCCAGCAGCCCGGAGGGACAGGGGTTGTTCTACGAGCAGTACTTC. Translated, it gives CASSPEGQGLFYEQYF.

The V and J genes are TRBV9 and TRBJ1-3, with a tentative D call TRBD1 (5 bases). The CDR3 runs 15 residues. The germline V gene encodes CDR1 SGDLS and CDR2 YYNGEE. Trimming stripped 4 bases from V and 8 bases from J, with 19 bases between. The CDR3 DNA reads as TGTGCCAGCAGCCGACGAGAGGGGATCGGAGACACCATATATTTT. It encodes CASSRREGIGDTIYF.